This T cell receptor beta chain was recorded in a study of OX40 agonist ivuxolimab in advanced cancers. As for the study in general: Those enrolled were approximately 83% male, with a mean age of approximately 60 years and ages from about 20 to 85.

With 6 bases removed from V and 1 base from J, the gap between germline ends came to 10 bases. The CDR3 contains 14 residues. Germline CDR1 is MNHEY and CDR2 is SMNVEV (reference sequence). Method: immunoSEQ multiplex PCR; TCRdb's copy keeps in-frame clones and lacks some. The table records fewer than 85,000 clones, approximately 82% of them present only once. The material sequenced was CD4+ or CD8+ T cells sorted from blood, taken in a trial of the OX40 agonist ivuxolimab. This sequence originates from an adult with an advanced solid tumor such as melanoma, head and neck, liver or kidney cancer. This chain uses TRBV27 with TRBJ1-5; D gene unclear. CDR3 DNA: TGTGCCAGCAGCTGTATAGAAAGCAATCAGCCCCAGCATTTT. Its protein is CASSCIESNQPQHF.